The clone carrying this T cell receptor beta chain was seen a single time. The antigen remains undetermined. The CDR3 consists of 15 residues. V shed 0 bases and J shed 3 bases, with 10 bases lying between them. The germline V gene has CDR1 MNHEY and CDR2 SVGAGI. The study ran its PCR with 60 Vbeta and 13 Jbeta primers. The assay was immunoSEQ multiplex PCR, and TCRdb's table has in-frame clones only and misses some. The sample lists roughly 140,000 clones; approximately 78% were seen once. The sample comes from a study of cytomegalovirus exposure and HLA in healthy donors. Study conclusions and caveats: The authors assumed roughly uniform sequencing depth across donors for presence/absence analyses. Reportedly, a later analysis found an Asian-associated ancestry cluster had fewer N-insertions than the approximately 670-donor mean. Donor immune exposure was known only as CMV serostatus.

What was sequenced was PBMCs. The sequence derives from a middle-aged woman in good health and CMV-seropositive. V usage is TRBV6-5 and J usage is TRBJ2-3, with D maybe TRBD1 (6 bases). CDR3 residues: CASSYSAQGTDTQYF. In DNA form, the CDR3 reads TGTGCCAGCAGTTACTCGGCGCAGGGGACAGATACGCAGTATTTT.